Following are 26 T cell receptor beta chains from one sample sequenced in a study of T cell repertoires in cytomegalovirus infection. TCRdb redid the calling of the reads with MiXCR, one entry per CDR3 protein. Altogether approximately 990,000 distinct CDR3 sequences are present, roughly 30% being singletons, with the ten largest covering over 10%. These TCRs' antigens remain unknown. The sample was cultured CD8+ T cells from PBMCs, taken from culture after CMV antigen stimulation. These receptors came from a human donor in good health (CMV status not recorded). Some clones in this sample may be carry-over from other donors' samples.

This clonotype was observed a few times. The chain carries TRBV4-1 and TRBJ2-2, with a possible D match to TRBD2 (6 bases). CDR1 is MGHRA, CDR2 YSYEKL, per germline. This CDR3 is built from 14 residues. V gave up 1 base and J gave up 6 bases, with 9 bases separating them. The CDR3 is CASSQGRGAGELFF. The CDR3 nucleotides are TGCGCCAGCAGCCAAGGGAGGGGAGCCGGGGAGCTGTTTTTT.

This clonotype came up a few times. CDR3 residues: CASSFPGGGYTF. CDR3 coding DNA: TGTGCCAGCAGTTTTCCAGGTGGTGGCTACACCTTC. This chain links TRBV27 with TRBJ1-2; D unclear. This CDR3 spans 12 amino acids. Germline lookup yields CDR1 MNHEY and CDR2 SMNVEV (reference sequence). Trimming cost V 3 bases and J 7 bases, with 9 bases left between them.

This clonotype showed up just a few times. The V and J genes are TRBV12-5 and TRBJ2-3, with D possibly matching TRBD2 (5 bases). The CDR3 has 15 residues. V lost 5 bases to trimming and J lost 2 bases, with 14 bases between them. In germline, CDR1 is LGHNT, CDR2 FRNRAP. The CDR3, as DNA: TGTGCTAGTGGTGAAGCTGGGCGGGCCACAGATACGCAGTATTTT. It translates to CASGEAGRATDTQYF. Supplemented by reference TRBV12-5 and TRBJ2-3, the full variable domain reads DARVTQTPRHKVTEMGQEVTMRCQPILGHNTVFWYRQTMMQGLELLAYFRNRAPLDDSGMPKDRFSAEMPDATLATLKIQPSEPRDSAVYFCASGEAGRATDTQYFGPGTRLTVL.

This clonotype has a handful of counts. V is TRBV6-2 or TRBV6-3 and J is TRBJ1-2; the D gene is possibly TRBD1 (6 bases). CDR1 MNHEY and CDR2 SVGEGT come from the germline V gene. This CDR3 has 14 amino acids. Trimming left V 6 bases short and J 2 bases short, with 13 bases between. The CDR3, as DNA: TGTGCCAGCAGAGCGGACAGCCGAAACTATGGCTACACCTTC. Translating gives CASRADSRNYGYTF.

The chain recombines TRBV6-6 with TRBJ2-7; D is ambiguous. Germline V gives CDR1 MNHNY, CDR2 SVGAGI (reference sequence). The V gene lost 3 bases and the J gene lost 4 bases, with 19 bases spanning the gap. CDR3 length: 16 amino acids. The CDR3 DNA follows: TGTGCCAGCAGTTATTCCTCTAAGACCGATGGGTACGAGCAGTACTTC. Translation gives CASSYSSKTDGYEQYF.

In its sample, this clonotype was seen a few times. The chain carries TRBV4-2 and TRBJ1-5; 8 bases match TRBD1. Germline V lookup: CDR1 LGHNA, CDR2 YNFKEQ. The CDR3 extends over 15 amino acids. The V gene end was trimmed by 1 base and the J gene end by 5 bases; junction bases not matched to a gene: 4. This CDR3 reads CASSQVIQGDQPQHF. CDR3 nucleotides: TGTGCCAGCAGCCAAGTCATACAGGGGGATCAGCCCCAGCATTTT.

In its sample, this clonotype was seen a few times. This chain joins TRBV19 and TRBJ1-1; perhaps TRBD1 as D (5 bases). This CDR3 has 13 amino acids. Trimming took 0 bases from V and 7 from J, leaving 9 bases between them. CDR1 is LNHDA, CDR2 SQIVND, per germline (reference sequence). The CDR3 bases are TGTGCCAGTAGTATAGATGGGGGACTTGAAGCTTTCTTT. Its translation: CASSIDGGLEAFF.

This chain links TRBV6-5 with TRBJ2-1; no clear D. V was shortened by 4 bases and J by 9 bases, with 16 bases between the two germline ends. The germline gives CDR1 MNHEY, CDR2 SVGAGI. The CDR3 is 14 residues long. The CDR3: CASSLAVQDGEQFF. In DNA, the CDR3 is TGTGCCAGCAGTTTGGCCGTTCAAGACGGTGAGCAGTTCTTC.

This clonotype occurred many times. The rearrangement links TRBV5-1 to TRBJ2-7; weak D call: TRBD2 (5 bases). CDR1 and CDR2 (germline): SGHRS, YFSETQ. The CDR3 extends over 12 amino acids. Trimming removed 0 bases at V and 4 bases at J, with 5 bases between. The CDR3 spells CASSLGEYEQYF. CDR3 nucleotide sequence: TGCGCCAGCAGCTTGGGGGAGTACGAGCAGTACTTC.

In the case of this clonotype: The junction departs from germline at one end; a sequencing error may be responsible. The chain has TRBV7-6 and TRBJ2-7; a possible D gene is TRBD2 (6 bases). Germline CDR1 and CDR2: SGHVS and FNYEAQ. The CDR3 sequence is 14 residues long. CDR3: CVSSLAETTYEQYF. In DNA, the CDR3 is TGTGTCAGCAGCTTAGCGGAGACAACTTACGAGCAGTACTTC. Combining the CDR3 with reference TRBV7-6 and TRBJ2-7 gives the whole variable domain GAGVSQSPRYKVTKRGQDVALRCDPISGHVSLYWYRQALGQGPEFLTYFNYEAQQDKSGLPNDRFSAERPEGSISTLTIQRTEQRDSAMYRCVSSLAETTYEQYFGPGTRLTVT.

This clonotype was detected only a few times. The chain has TRBV5-4 and TRBJ2-3; 11 bases agree with TRBD2. Losses at the gene ends were 6 bases for V and 1 base for J; bases not matched to a gene: 7. Looked up from germline, CDR1 is SGHNT and CDR2 is YYREEE (reference sequence). This CDR3 is built from 16 residues. The CDR3 nucleotides read TGTGCCAGCAACATGATACTAGCGGGAGGCACAGATACGCAGTATTTT. Translation: CASNMILAGGTDTQYF.

This clonotype turned up a few times. J is TRBJ2-1 and V is TRBV24-1, with D possibly being TRBD2 (6 bases). The CDR3 consists of 15 residues. V lost 5 bases and J lost 2, with 12 bases in between. Germline V gene sequence: CDR1 KGHDR, CDR2 SFDVKD. In DNA form, the CDR3 reads TGTGCCACCAGTGGGGGGGACGAAACCTACAATGAGCAGTTCTTC. Amino acid sequence: CATSGGDETYNEQFF.

The rearrangement links TRBV19 to TRBJ1-5; no reliable D call. Trimming shortened V by 3 bases and J by 6 bases, and 15 bases separated the two germline ends. CDR1 and CDR2 from the germline V gene are LNHDA and SQIVND (reference sequence). CDR3 size: 15 residues. The CDR3 is CASSILGVLSQPQHF. CDR3 sequence (DNA): TGTGCCAGTAGTATTTTGGGAGTGCTCAGTCAGCCCCAGCATTTT.

This clonotype was seen only a few times. The rearrangement uses TRBV6-6 and TRBJ2-2; TRBD1 matches at 7 bases. The V gene's germline CDR1 is MNHNY and CDR2 SVGAGI (reference sequence). The CDR3 consists of 17 residues. Unmatched junction bases numbered 12, after V lost 6 bases and J lost 2 bases. The DNA of the CDR3 is TGTGCCAGCAGCCCCTATCCCGGGACAGTTAACACCGGGGAGCTGTTTTTT. Its translation is CASSPYPGTVNTGELFF.

This clonotype was observed a few times. V gene TRBV19 combines with J gene TRBJ1-5; TRBD1 matches 8 bases. V dropped 3 bases and J dropped 3; count of bases not matched to a gene: 7. Germline V CDR1 and CDR2: LNHDA, SQIVND (reference sequence). The CDR3 length is 16 residues. The CDR3 loop reads CASSISQDRVNQPQHF. CDR3 sequence (DNA): TGTGCCAGTAGTATTTCACAGGACAGGGTCAATCAGCCCCAGCATTTT.

The table lists this clonotype with many counts. This chain links TRBV7-2 with TRBJ1-1; TRBD1 matches 7 bases. Per the germline V gene, CDR1 is SGHTA and CDR2 is FQGNSA. The CDR3 length is 19 residues. V was clipped by 4 bases and J by 0 bases; unmatched bases: 17. The CDR3 sequence is CASSSLRRDRLVMNTEAFF. The CDR3 coding sequence is TGTGCCAGCAGCTCCCTTAGGAGGGACAGACTCGTAATGAACACTGAAGCTTTCTTT.

This clonotype appeared a few times. This chain uses TRBV2 with TRBJ2-1; D possibly corresponds to TRBD2 (7 bases). CDR1 and CDR2 from the germline V gene are SNHLY and FYNNEI. This CDR3 has 14 amino acids. Trimming removed 7 bases from V and 4 bases from J, with 14 bases in between. The CDR3 sequence is CASMGGPRYNEQFF. As DNA, the CDR3 is TGTGCCAGCATGGGGGGGCCGCGATACAATGAGCAGTTCTTC.

This clonotype came up a few times. This chain joins TRBV5-6 and TRBJ1-2, with D uncertain. The CDR3 length is 18 residues. Germline V gene lookup returns CDR1 SGHDT and CDR2 YYEEEE. V lost 3 bases and J lost 1, with 22 bases in between. The CDR3 region has the DNA TGTGCCAGCAGCTCATCATCCACGAGAGCGATTATTAACTATGGCTACACCTTC. It specifies CASSSSSTRAIINYGYTF. The full variable domain, with the rest looked up from reference TRBV5-6 and TRBJ1-2, is DAGVTQSPTHLIKTRGQQVTLRCSPKSGHDTVSWYQQALGQGPQFIFQYYEEEERQRGNFPDRFSGHQFPNYSSELNVNALLLGDSALYLCASSSSSTRAIINYGYTFGSGTRLTVV.

This clonotype was counted at least ten times. The CDR3 spells CASSFQGSNEQFF. CDR3 DNA sequence: TGTGCCAGCAGCTTTCAGGGAAGTAATGAGCAGTTCTTC. This chain joins TRBV7-2 and TRBJ2-1, with D perhaps TRBD1 (5 bases). Trimming took 3 bases from V and 7 from J, leaving 10 bases between them. The germline CDR1 and CDR2 sequences are SGHTA and FQGNSA. The CDR3 is made up of 13 amino acids.

This clonotype showed up many times. The chain uses TRBV7-2 and TRBJ1-6; perhaps TRBD1 as D (6 bases). CDR1 is SGHTA, CDR2 FQGNSA, per germline. Between the trimmed V and J ends, which lost 5 bases and 0 bases, there was a span of 23 bases. The CDR3 is made up of 20 amino acids. The CDR3 loop is CASSRAPGHIVSSYNSPLHF. CDR3 sequence (DNA): TGTGCCAGCAGCCGGGCTCCGGGACACATTGTGAGCTCCTATAATTCACCCCTCCACTTT.

The chain uses TRBV9 and TRBJ2-5; 8 bases fit TRBD2. V lost 5 bases, J lost 1 base, and 7 bases stayed unmatched. The V gene's germline CDR1 is SGDLS and CDR2 YYNGEE. This CDR3 is 15 amino acids long. CDR3 bases: TGTGCCAGCAGTCCAGTAGCGGGGCGCCAAGAGACCCAGTACTTC. Translated, it gives CASSPVAGRQETQYF.

This chain joins TRBV7-9 and TRBJ1-1, with no clear D. CDR1 and CDR2 (germline): SEHNR, FQNEAQ (reference sequence). The V and J ends lost 3 bases and 8 bases respectively, with 16 bases between them. The CDR3 length is 14 residues. CDR3 sequence: CASSFFSRGREAFF. The CDR3 DNA reads as TGTGCCAGCAGCTTTTTCTCCCGAGGAAGAGAAGCTTTCTTT.

The chain recombines TRBV7-6 with TRBJ2-5; 8 bases match TRBD2. This CDR3 is 15 amino acids long. V lost 8 bases and J lost 4; bases outside the gene matches: 12. Germline V gene data show CDR1 as SGHVS and CDR2 as FNYEAQ. The DNA for the CDR3 is TGTGCCAGCGGATTGAACGGGGGGGCCTTAGAGACCCAGTACTTC. Translated, it gives CASGLNGGALETQYF.

This clonotype occurred a few times. J is TRBJ1-2 and V is TRBV2, with 8 bases aligning to TRBD1. V lost 7 bases to trimming and J lost 7 bases; unmatched junction nucleotides: 11. Germline CDR1 and CDR2: SNHLY and FYNNEI. This CDR3 contains 14 residues. CDR3 sequence: CASTRTGFEGGYTF. DNA of the CDR3: TGTGCCAGCACCAGGACAGGGTTTGAGGGTGGCTACACCTTC.

There are a few counts of this clonotype. The chain joins TRBV27 to TRBJ1-2, with 8 bases that match TRBD1. V shed 1 base, J shed 7 bases, and the junction held 5 bases outside the gene matches. The CDR3 has 14 residues. Germline V gives CDR1 MNHEY, CDR2 SMNVEV (reference sequence). For the CDR3, the DNA is TGTGCCAGCAGTTTATGGCAGGGGGCGAGTGGCTACACCTTC. Translation gives CASSLWQGASGYTF.

The chain recombines TRBV6-5 with TRBJ1-2, with D unresolved. Germline CDR1 reads MNHEY; CDR2 reads SVGAGI. The CDR3 has 17 residues. V was pared by 6 bases and J by 9 bases, with 29 bases between. CDR3 region: CASSPTSYRRHKESYTF. In nucleotides, the CDR3 is TGTGCCAGCAGCCCGACGAGTTACAGACGCCATAAGGAGAGCTACACCTTC.